This section outlines one TCR beta chain sequence together with its context. Its antigen remains unknown. This sample was included in a study of long-term antiretroviral therapy in people with HIV. Samples were assayed with immunoSEQ v3.0 at survey level. Sequencing was performed with immunoSEQ multiplex PCR; in TCRdb, only in-frame clones are kept and a portion is missing. The data show approximately 24,000 clones, 85% to 90% seen once. Findings and caveats of the study: The study found narrower CDR3 length ranges in HIV repertoires than in controls. ART adherence, viral resistance and therapy changes went undocumented.

V was pared by 5 bases and J by 6 bases, with 17 bases between. The CDR3 has 16 residues. Germline V CDR1 and CDR2: MNHEY, SMNVEV (reference sequence). This material consisted of unsorted PBMCs, taken about 4.3 years after starting antiretroviral therapy. V usage is TRBV27 and J usage is TRBJ1-6; D gene ambiguous. The receptor comes from a man younger than 40 with HIV. CDR3 nucleotide sequence: TGTGCCAGCAGTCCGCAAAGGACGGACTCTAATTCACCCCTCCACTTT. Translated: CASSPQRTDSNSPLHF.